A single sample gave rise to the 15 T cell receptor beta chains below, sequenced in a study of T cell responses to AZD1222 COVID-19 vaccine. TCRdb's copy holds only in-frame clones and misses some; the assay was immunoSEQ multiplex PCR. This sample has fewer than 180,000 clones, with 92% found just once. The starting material was peripheral blood, obtained 28 days after the second AZD1222 dose. The receptors shown here come from an adult who received the AZD1222 COVID-19 vaccine.

The chain uses TRBV6-5 and TRBJ1-1, with unresolved D. This CDR3 is built from 14 residues. Germline V gene data show CDR1 as MNHEY and CDR2 as SVGAGI. V was trimmed by 0 bases and J by 1 base, leaving 6 bases between them. CDR3: CASSYSFRNTEAFF. DNA of the CDR3: TGTGCCAGCAGTTACTCGTTCAGGAACACTGAAGCTTTCTTT.

The V gene is TRBV11-2, the J gene TRBJ2-5; D possibly uses TRBD1 or TRBD2 (6 bases each). Between the trimmed V and J ends, which lost 0 bases and 5 bases, there was a span of 13 bases. CDR1 SGHAT and CDR2 FQNNGV come from the germline V gene. The CDR3 consists of 15 residues. In nucleotides, the CDR3 is TGTGCCAGCAGCTTAGATCTGGGGGGCGCGGAGACCCAGTACTTC. It is translated as CASSLDLGGAETQYF.

The chain has TRBV7-8 and TRBJ2-7, with no clear D. Trimming pared 5 bases from V and 4 bases from J, leaving 9 bases between. Germline assignment: CDR1 SGHVS and CDR2 FQNEAQ. The CDR3 covers 12 residues. CDR3 nucleotide sequence: TGTGCCAGCAGCCGCGACAATTACGAGCAGTACTTC. Its protein product is CASSRDNYEQYF.

This sequence joins TRBV4-1 and TRBJ2-2, with 12 bases that match TRBD2. Per germline, CDR1 MGHRA and CDR2 YSYEKL. CDR3 size: 17 residues. V lost 0 bases and J lost 9; bases outside the gene matches: 8. The CDR3 protein is CASSQEGLAGGQRELFF. CDR3 DNA sequence: TGCGCCAGCAGCCAAGAGGGGCTAGCGGGAGGGCAGAGGGAGCTGTTTTTT.

The chain has TRBV5-8 and TRBJ2-1, with 9 bases matching TRBD1. The V gene's germline CDR1 is SGHTS and CDR2 YDEGEE. This CDR3 contains 17 residues. V lost 1 base to trimming and J lost 6 bases; unmatched junction nucleotides: 11. CDR3 coding DNA: TGTGCCAGCAGCTTGTATGGGGGGACAGGGAGGGTCAATGAGCAGTTCTTC. This encodes CASSLYGGTGRVNEQFF. The whole variable domain, remainder taken from reference TRBV5-8 and TRBJ2-1, is EAGVTQSPTHLIKTRGQQATLRCSPISGHTSVYWYQQALGLGLQFLLWYDEGEERNRGNFPPRFSGRQFPNYSSELNVNALELEDSALYLCASSLYGGTGRVNEQFFGPGTRLTVL.

V gene TRBV18 combines with J gene TRBJ1-6; 11 nucleotides agree with TRBD1. The CDR3 length is 16 residues. V was pared by 0 bases and J by 6 bases, with 1 base of the junction left unmatched. Germline V lookup: CDR1 KGHSH, CDR2 LQKENI. CDR3 sequence: CASSPPGQGANSPLHF. The CDR3, as DNA: TGTGCCAGCTCACCACCCGGACAGGGGGCTAATTCACCCCTCCACTTT.

The chain is built from TRBV18 and TRBJ1-1; 7 positions agree with TRBD1. Germline trimming cut 0 bases from V and 11 bases from J; bases unmatched to any gene: 6. The CDR3 covers 13 residues. CDR1 is KGHSH and CDR2 is LQKENI in the germline V gene. The CDR3 sequence is CASSPPVTGVAFF. The DNA for the CDR3 is TGTGCCAGCTCACCACCCGTAACAGGGGTTGCTTTCTTT.

This rearrangement joins TRBV6-5 to TRBJ1-1; 9 bases are shared with TRBD1. Germline lookup yields CDR1 MNHEY and CDR2 SVGAGI. The CDR3 extends over 16 amino acids. The junction had 8 bases not matched to a gene; V was cut back by 2 bases and J by 4 bases. The DNA of the CDR3 is TGTGCCAGCAGTTACACCCAGACAGGGGGATCCACTGAAGCTTTCTTT. This encodes CASSYTQTGGSTEAFF.

V is TRBV7-2 and J is TRBJ2-3, with D tentatively TRBD1 or TRBD2 (5 bases each). Trimming removed 2 bases from V and 4 bases from J, with 7 bases in between. Germline CDR1 reads SGHTA; CDR2 reads FQGNSA. This CDR3 region has 13 residues. The CDR3 region has the DNA TGTGCCAGCAGCTTATGGGGACCAGATACGCAGTATTTT. Translated: CASSLWGPDTQYF. The variable domain in full, with the rest retrieved from reference TRBV7-2 and TRBJ2-3, is GAGVSQSPSNKVTEKGKDVELRCDPISGHTALYWYRQSLGQGLEFLIYFQGNSAPDKSGLPSDRFSAERTGGSVSTLTIQRTQQEDSAVYLCASSLWGPDTQYFGPGTRLTVL.

The table lists this clone with a few counts. Here the CDR3 DNA reads TGTGCCAGCAGCTTGCCGGGACCGCTGAACACTGAAGCTTTCTTT. Translated, it gives CASSLPGPLNTEAFF. The rearrangement uses TRBV5-6 and TRBJ1-1; tentative D call: TRBD1 (5 bases). Germline assignment: CDR1 SGHDT and CDR2 YYEEEE. The germline V and J ends were trimmed by 1 base and 0 bases, with 10 bases remaining between them. CDR3 size: 15 residues.

The rearrangement uses TRBV5-4 and TRBJ1-5, with 7 positions matching TRBD1. There are 18 residues in the CDR3. Germline trimming cut 4 bases from V and 0 bases from J; bases unmatched to any gene: 13. Germline V CDR1 and CDR2: SGHNT, YYREEE (reference sequence). The CDR3 sequence: CASSRLLAGTDSNQPQHF. CDR3 coding DNA: TGTGCCAGCAGCCGCCTTTTAGCCGGGACAGATAGCAATCAGCCCCAGCATTTT.

The rearrangement uses TRBV7-9 and TRBJ1-1; D not certain. From germline, CDR1 is SEHNR and CDR2 FQNEAQ (reference sequence). The CDR3 loop spans 14 amino acids. Trimming pared 4 bases from V and 6 bases from J, leaving 15 bases between. In DNA form, the CDR3 reads TGTGCCAGCAGCTCCCGGGTCCCAATCGCTGAAGCTTTCTTT. Its translation: CASSSRVPIAEAFF.

The V call is TRBV7-3, the J call TRBJ1-1; 7 bases agree with TRBD1. CDR1 and CDR2 from the germline V gene are SGHTA and FQGTGA. Trimming removed 4 bases from V and 5 bases from J; junction bases left unmatched: 10. The CDR3 is 15 amino acids. The CDR3, as DNA: TGTGCCAGCAGCTCGGAGAGGGGGCTTCGGACTGAAGCTTTCTTT. Amino acid sequence: CASSSERGLRTEAFF.

V usage is TRBV29-1 and J usage is TRBJ2-3, with TRBD1 matching over 8 bases. CDR3 length: 15 residues. CDR1 and CDR2 (germline): SQVTM, ANQGSEA. J gave up 5 bases and V 3 bases, and 10 bases lay outside the gene matches. CDR3: CSVDWTGQGKDTQYF. In DNA form, the CDR3 reads TGCAGCGTTGATTGGACAGGGCAGGGGAAAGATACGCAGTATTTT.

This chain links TRBV11-2 with TRBJ2-7, with 7 bases lining up with TRBD2. This CDR3 region has 14 residues. After removal of 5 bases from V and 2 bases from J, the junction contained 6 bases not matched to a gene. Germline assignment: CDR1 SGHAT and CDR2 FQNNGV. Here the CDR3 DNA reads TGTGCCAGCAGCCTGGGACTACCTACCTACGAGCAGTACTTC. Protein sequence: CASSLGLPTYEQYF.